This T cell receptor beta chain was found in a study of cytomegalovirus exposure and HLA in healthy donors. Assay: immunoSEQ multiplex PCR; the TCRdb copy retains only in-frame clones and omits some. Of fewer than 130,000 clones in the sample, around nine tenths were seen once. This clone was detected only a few times. Its antigen is not known. The study's findings and limits: In vitro testing confirmed three CMV-associated chains as specific for CMV antigens. The TCR clusters that emerged in the first cohort tended, a later analysis found, to co-occur in the 95 to 150 validation repertoires.

The origin of this receptor is a woman under 30 in good health and CMV-seronegative. Sequenced: PBMCs.

CDR3: CASSLQSYEQYF. In DNA form, the CDR3 reads TGTGCCAGCAGTTTACAATCCTACGAGCAGTACTTC. The chain is built from TRBV27 and TRBJ2-7; D unresolved. V shed 2 bases and J shed 1 base, with 3 bases lying between them. CDR1 is MNHEY and CDR2 is SMNVEV in the germline V gene (reference sequence). The length of the CDR3 is 12 residues.